What follows describes a single T cell receptor (beta chain). Its antigen is not known. The naive CD8 fraction comprised CD45RO-negative cells positively selected for CCR7 and excluded terminally differentiated effector memory CD45RA+ cells. Germline V gene lookup returns CDR1 MNHNY and CDR2 SVGAGI (reference sequence). This CDR3 has 15 amino acids. Trimming stripped 3 bases from V and 3 bases from J, with 12 bases between. The source of the sample is a study of shared clonotypes between healthy human individuals. Original processing notes: ImmunoSEQ output lacked quality scores and full-length reads, limiting matched filtering. Libraries were prepared by immunoSEQ multiplex PCR; TCRdb keeps only in-frame clonotypes and omits some of them. The V and J calls and the clone size are those of that table, but D and trimming were determined from the DNA. Of about 2.1 million clones in the sample, roughly 91% were seen once.

Study-wide results and limits: The study drew on few donors, limiting represented genetic and exposure-history diversity.

This TCR was sampled from a man between 18 and 29 years old in good health. Some clones in this sample may be carry-over from other donors' samples. The V call is TRBV6-6, the J call TRBJ2-1; D tentatively fits TRBD1 or TRBD2 (5 bases each). Specimen: naive CD8+ T cells from PBMCs. The CDR3 nucleotides read TGTGCCAGCAGTTATCCTGGGACCTTCTACAATGAGCAGTTCTTC. Encoded protein: CASSYPGTFYNEQFF.